A selection of T cell receptor beta chains follows, all from one sample in a study of post-analysis software for immune sequencing data. TCRdb processed the PCR reads anew with MiXCR; each CDR3 protein has one entry. Of hundreds of thousands of distinct CDR3 sequences in the sample, approximately 59% are singletons; the top ten hold 10% to 12%. What was sequenced was blood. Every receptor here comes from a girl aged 2 to 10 with multiple sclerosis. The CDR3 runs from the conserved cysteine through the conserved F or W. A D gene is named only where the DNA matches it firmly. Rows give clone size only sometimes, using once, few, many, or a class for an expanded clone.

CDR3 protein | CDR3 DNA | clone size | V gene | D gene | J gene
CASSLGLAGGHADTQYF | TGTGCCAGCAGTTTAGGGCTAGCGGGGGGCCACGCAGATACGCAGTATTTT | - | TRBV12-3/TRBV12-4 | TRBD2 | TRBJ2-3
CAISEKGLAGGFTYEQYF | TGTGCCATCAGTGAGAAGGGACTAGCGGGAGGGTTTACCTACGAGCAGTACTTC | few | TRBV10-3 | TRBD2 | TRBJ2-7
CASASGRADEQYF | TGTGCCAGCGCGAGCGGGAGGGCCGACGAGCAGTACTTC | - | TRBV2 | TRBD2 | TRBJ2-7
CSATDGLYSNQPQHF | TGCAGTGCAACCGACGGACTTTATAGCAATCAGCCCCAGCATTTT | - | TRBV20-1 | - | TRBJ1-5
CASSLVFGSFYGYTF | TGTGCCAGCAGCTTGGTATTCGGGTCTTTCTATGGCTACACCTTC | few | TRBV5-6 | - | TRBJ1-2
CASSRPGLAGSSYEQYF | TGTGCCAGCAGCAGACCGGGACTAGCGGGAAGCTCCTACGAGCAGTACTTC | - | TRBV28 | TRBD2 | TRBJ2-7
CSARLVAGGPGQFF | TGCAGTGCTAGACTCGTAGCGGGAGGGCCCGGGCAGTTCTTC | - | TRBV20-1 | TRBD2 | TRBJ2-1
CAGSFEGYNEQFF | TGTGCCGGCAGCTTCGAGGGCTACAATGAGCAGTTCTTC | - | TRBV7-2 | - | TRBJ2-1
CASSLVGSAMDQPQHF | TGTGCCAGCAGCTTAGTAGGAAGCGCCATGGATCAGCCCCAGCATTTT | - | TRBV7-9 | - | TRBJ1-5
CASSLGTSGAWEETQYF | TGTGCCAGCAGCCTTGGGACTAGCGGAGCATGGGAAGAGACCCAGTACTTC | - | TRBV7-9 | TRBD2 | TRBJ2-5
CSVVLPATWDEQFF | TGCAGCGTTGTCCTTCCCGCAACTTGGGATGAGCAGTTCTTC | few | TRBV29-1 | - | TRBJ2-1
CSVAGGRERPTDTQYF | TGCAGCGTTGCCGGTGGGAGGGAGAGGCCCACAGATACGCAGTATTTT | once | TRBV29-1 | TRBD2 | TRBJ2-3
CASSSRGFDYGYTF | TGTGCCAGCAGTTCCAGGGGATTCGACTATGGCTACACCTTC | - | TRBV12-3/TRBV12-4 | - | TRBJ1-2